This TCR beta chain came from a study of T-cell reconstitution after alpha-beta-depleted transplantation in children. In its sample, this clonotype was seen a few times. Antigen specificity is unknown. Looked up from germline, CDR1 is MDHEN and CDR2 is SYDVKM. The CDR3 extends over 15 amino acids. Losses at the gene ends were 6 bases for V and 4 bases for J; bases not matched to a gene: 7. Overall study findings and caveats: T-cell counts and diversity at one year following transplant were attributed mainly to newly produced T cells. Roughly two months post-transplant, alpha-beta T cells reportedly originated from several hundred graft clones that had expanded. Some patients' high day-60 TCRbeta diversity was traced to surviving recipient T cells and thymic progenitors.

Unique molecular identifiers tagged the TCRbeta library. TCRdb reanalysed the PCR reads using MiXCR and keeps one entry per CDR3 protein. The sample comprises about 980,000 distinct CDR3 sequences, roughly 31% of which are singletons, and more than 25% rests with the top ten. This receptor was obtained from a boy younger than two who had a stem cell transplant for SCID, so the T cells may come from the graft donor. The material was PBMCs, mostly from graft donor cells, obtained 360 days after TCRalphabeta/CD19-depleted stem cell transplant. V is TRBV28 and J is TRBJ2-2; 8 positions match TRBD1. CDR3 in DNA: TGTGCCAGCAGAGGGGACAGGTCCCTCACCGGGGAGCTGTTTTTT. This sequence encodes CASRGDRSLTGELFF. Using reference TRBV28 and TRBJ2-2 for the parts outside the CDR3, the full variable domain is DVKVTQSSRYLVKRTGEKVFLECVQDMDHENMFWYRQDPGLGLRLIYFSYDVKMKEKGDIPEGYSVSREKKERFSLILESASTNQTSMYLCASRGDRSLTGELFFGEGSRLTVL.